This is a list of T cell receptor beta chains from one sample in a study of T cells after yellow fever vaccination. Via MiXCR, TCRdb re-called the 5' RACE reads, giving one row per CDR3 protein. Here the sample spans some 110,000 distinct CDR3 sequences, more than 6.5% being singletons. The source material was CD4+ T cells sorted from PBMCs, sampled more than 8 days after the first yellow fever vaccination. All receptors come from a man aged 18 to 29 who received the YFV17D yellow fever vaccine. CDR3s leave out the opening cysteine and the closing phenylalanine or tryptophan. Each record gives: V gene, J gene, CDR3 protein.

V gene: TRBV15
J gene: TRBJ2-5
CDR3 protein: ATSTGLQETQY

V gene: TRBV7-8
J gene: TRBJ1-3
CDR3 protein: ASSLAQGGGGGNTIY

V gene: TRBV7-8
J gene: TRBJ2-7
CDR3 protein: ASSPLPDGEQY

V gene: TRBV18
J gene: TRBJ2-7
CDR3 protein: ASSPRTGMY

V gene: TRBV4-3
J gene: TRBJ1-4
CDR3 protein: ASSQDYIRKSNEKLF

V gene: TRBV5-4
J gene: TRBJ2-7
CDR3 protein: ASSAGGPSSYEQY

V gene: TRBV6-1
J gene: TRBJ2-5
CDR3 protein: ASRDQQGKETQY

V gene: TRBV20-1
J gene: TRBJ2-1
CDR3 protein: SARDRLRSGGHSEQF

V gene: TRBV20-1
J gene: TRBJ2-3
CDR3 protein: SAGLQGPTDTQY

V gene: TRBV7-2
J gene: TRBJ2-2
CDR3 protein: ASSSRVTWNTGELF

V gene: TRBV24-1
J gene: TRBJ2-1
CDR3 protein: ATSDPETSGVNEQF

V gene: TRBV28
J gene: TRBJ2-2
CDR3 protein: ASTLPSSPDTGELF

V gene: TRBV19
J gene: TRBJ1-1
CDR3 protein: ASSNYGLKDTEAF

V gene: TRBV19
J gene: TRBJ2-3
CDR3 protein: ASTTSLAGATSPQY

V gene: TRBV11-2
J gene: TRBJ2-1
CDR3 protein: ASSRGGVNEQF

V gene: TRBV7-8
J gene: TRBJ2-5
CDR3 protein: ASSLPGKRGQETQY

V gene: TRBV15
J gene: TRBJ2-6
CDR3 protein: ATSRPGRSGANVLT

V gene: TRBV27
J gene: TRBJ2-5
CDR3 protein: ASRTGPQETQY

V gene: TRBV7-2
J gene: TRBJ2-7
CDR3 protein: ASSTRLSGQGYEQY

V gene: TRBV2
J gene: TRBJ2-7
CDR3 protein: ASSEAHGSYEQY

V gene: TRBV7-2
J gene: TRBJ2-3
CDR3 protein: ASSLLGGKDTQY

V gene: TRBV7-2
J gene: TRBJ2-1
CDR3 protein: ASSLDGGGQF

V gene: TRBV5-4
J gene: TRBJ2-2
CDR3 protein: ASSLGTGNTGELF

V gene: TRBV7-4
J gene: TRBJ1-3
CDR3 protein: ASRPGQGAENTIY

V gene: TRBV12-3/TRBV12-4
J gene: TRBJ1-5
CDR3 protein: ASREYSGQPQH

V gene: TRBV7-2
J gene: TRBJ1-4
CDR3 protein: ASSQRTGRNEKLF

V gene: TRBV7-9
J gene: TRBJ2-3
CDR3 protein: ASSLGNADTQY

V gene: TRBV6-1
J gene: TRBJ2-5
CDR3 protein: ASSVGGVGGKRRGQY

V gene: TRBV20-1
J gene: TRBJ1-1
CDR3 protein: SASGTLNTEAF

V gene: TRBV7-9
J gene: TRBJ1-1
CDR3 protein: ASSPGSTEAF

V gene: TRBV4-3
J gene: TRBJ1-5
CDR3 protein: ASSQGPQGNQPQH

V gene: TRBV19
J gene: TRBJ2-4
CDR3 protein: ASSIGDLNIQY

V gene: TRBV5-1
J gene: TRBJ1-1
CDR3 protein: ASSLPGMNTEAF

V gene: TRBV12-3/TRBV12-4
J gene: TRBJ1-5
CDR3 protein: ASSSRQGANQPQH